Presented here are 14 T cell receptor beta chains from one specimen sequenced in a study of post-analysis software for immune sequencing data. Researchers reported that TCR beta cDNA libraries carried unique molecular identifiers. One entry per CDR3 protein results from TCRdb running MiXCR on the PCR reads. The sample consists of approximately 260,000 distinct CDR3 sequences, around 34% of them appearing once. No antigens are known for them. Study results and limitations: About 5 TRBV segments (TRBV5-6, TRBV5-1 and TRBV20-1 among them) occurred more frequently in patients than in controls.

Sequencing was performed on blood. The receptors stem from a girl aged 5 to 17 with multiple sclerosis.

This clonotype has just a few counts. Written as DNA, the CDR3 is TGTGCCAGCAGCCGCCTAGGACAGGGGCGGGGGGGAAACACTGAAGCTTTCTTT. This sequence encodes CASSRLGQGRGGNTEAFF. The chain combines TRBV6-1 with TRBJ1-1, with 9 nucleotides matching TRBD1. Per germline, CDR1 MNHNS and CDR2 SASEGT. CDR3 length equals 18 residues. The V gene end was trimmed by 6 bases and the J gene end by 2 bases; junction bases not matched to a gene: 16.

As to this clonotype: A much larger clone is a single base away; this may be a read error. The chain couples TRBV29-1 to TRBJ2-1; TRBD1 matches 7 bases. V lost 6 bases, J lost 6 bases, and 8 bases stayed unmatched. Germline V gene sequence: CDR1 SQVTM, CDR2 ANQGSEA. There are 13 residues in the CDR3. The CDR3 sequence is CSVRQGISNEQFF. The CDR3 bases are TGCAGCGTACGACAGGGAATAAGCAATGAGCAGTTCTTC.

The genes are TRBV12-3 or TRBV12-4 and TRBJ2-4, with D possibly matching TRBD1 (5 bases). The CDR3 loop spans 12 amino acids. Deletions cut 3 bases from V and 9 bases from J, with 9 bases between. The CDR3 nucleotides are TGTGCCAGCAGTTTCGACACAGGCATTCAGTACTTC. Translated, it gives CASSFDTGIQYF.

As DNA, the CDR3 is TGTGCCAGCACCGTGCAAGATACGCAGTATTTT. It codes for CASTVQDTQYF. The V call is TRBV6-5, the J call TRBJ2-3, with D hard to call. The CDR3 sequence is 11 residues long. Germline lookup yields CDR1 MNHEY and CDR2 SVGAGI. The V and J ends lost 7 bases and 5 bases respectively, with 7 bases between them.

This clonotype was recorded many times. CDR3: CSARAPGGGLRSSYNEQFF. DNA of the CDR3: TGCAGTGCTAGAGCCCCCGGCGGGGGGCTTCGAAGCTCCTACAATGAGCAGTTCTTC. The chain is built from TRBV20-1 and TRBJ2-1; 8 bases agree with TRBD2. Germline V gene lookup returns CDR1 DFQATT and CDR2 SNEGSKA (reference sequence). V dropped 1 base and J dropped 0; count of bases not matched to a gene: 14. The length of the CDR3 is 19 residues.

This clonotype was seen many times. The chain uses TRBV6-1 and TRBJ2-3; 10 nucleotides agree with TRBD1. The CDR3 contains 17 residues. In germline, CDR1 is MNHNS, CDR2 SASEGT. V dropped 8 bases and J dropped 1; count of bases not matched to a gene: 12. CDR3 DNA: TGTGCCAGCGGCGGGACAGGGGAATTGGTAGGCACAGATACGCAGTATTTT. It specifies CASGGTGELVGTDTQYF.

Ten or more counts support this clonotype. V gene TRBV12-3 or TRBV12-4 combines with J gene TRBJ2-3, with 11 positions matching TRBD2. The V segment lost 5 bases and the J segment 3 bases; nucleotides outside the gene matches: 4. The CDR3 loop spans 15 amino acids. Here the CDR3 DNA reads TGTGCCAGCAGTGTTAGCGGGGGGGCGACAGATACGCAGTATTTT. Translation: CASSVSGGATDTQYF.

This clonotype was recorded at least ten times. The rearrangement links TRBV7-9 to TRBJ2-1; D is unclear. The CDR3 consists of 15 residues. The germline V gene encodes CDR1 SEHNR and CDR2 FQNEAQ (reference sequence). V was shortened by 11 bases and J by 2 bases, with 19 bases between the two germline ends. CDR3 sequence reads: CASRSGQVTYNEQFF. The CDR3 DNA sequence: TGTGCCTCCCGGTCAGGTCAGGTAACCTACAATGAGCAGTTCTTC.

Concerning this clonotype itself: A read error may be the cause here, since a much bigger clone is one base away. The rearrangement uses TRBV9 and TRBJ2-5; 8 bases agree with TRBD1. Looked up from germline, CDR1 is SGDLS and CDR2 is YYNGEE. Trimming at V came to 2 bases and at J to 5 bases, leaving 8 bases not matched to a gene. The CDR3 sequence is 15 residues long. The CDR3 is CASSVGRQGSETQYF. CDR3 sequence (DNA): TGTGCCAGCAGCGTTGGGAGACAGGGGTCGGAGACCCAGTACTTC.

Ten or more counts support this clonotype. The gene calls are TRBV6-6 and TRBJ1-2, with D perhaps TRBD1 (6 bases). V was shortened by 6 bases and J by 3 bases, with 14 bases between the two germline ends. The germline V gene encodes CDR1 MNHNY and CDR2 SVGAGI (reference sequence). This CDR3 is 14 amino acids long. In nucleotides, the CDR3 is TGTGCCAGCAGGCACGCGGACAGTGACTATGGCTACACCTTC. Its protein is CASRHADSDYGYTF.

The sample holds a few counts of this clonotype. This may stem from a read error, because a much larger clone lies one nucleotide away. The V call is TRBV6-2 or TRBV6-3, the J call TRBJ1-2; no clear D. The CDR3 loop spans 14 amino acids. In germline, CDR1 is MNHEY, CDR2 SVGEGT. CDR3 protein: CASSYSAGDYGHTF. CDR3 DNA: TGTGCCAGCAGTTACTCGGCGGGTGACTATGGCCACACCTTC.

This clonotype was counted only a few times. This chain links TRBV20-1 with TRBJ1-3, with a tentative D call TRBD1 (5 bases). Between the trimmed V and J ends, which lost 5 bases and 1 base, there was a span of 12 bases. Germline V CDR1 and CDR2: DFQATT, SNEGSKA (reference sequence). The CDR3 length is 14 residues. This CDR3 is CSALVSGSGNTIYF. The DNA of the CDR3 is TGCAGTGCTCTTGTTTCAGGGTCTGGAAACACCATATATTTT.

This clonotype was detected ten times or more. The chain couples TRBV6-1 to TRBJ1-2, with TRBD1 as a possible D gene (5 bases). V lost 2 bases to trimming and J lost 6 bases, with 10 bases between them. Germline V lookup: CDR1 MNHNS, CDR2 SASEGT. The CDR3 has 13 amino acids. The DNA for the CDR3 is TGTGCCAGCAGTGAATTTTCGGGGGATGGCTACACCTTC. This sequence encodes CASSEFSGDGYTF.

This clonotype showed up many times. The chain employs TRBV7-9 and TRBJ2-1, with D possibly being TRBD2 (6 bases). The CDR3 is 13 amino acids. CDR1 is SEHNR and CDR2 is FQNEAQ in the germline V gene (reference sequence). Deletions cut 5 bases from V and 9 bases from J, with 14 bases between. The CDR3: CASSPGVGSEQFF. CDR3 nucleotides: TGTGCCAGCAGCCCGGGGGTAGGTTCTGAGCAGTTCTTC.